The 31 T cell receptor beta chains below all came from one sample that was sequenced in a study of blood T cell repertoires in COVID-19. Assay used: immunoSEQ multiplex PCR; TCRdb lists only in-frame clones, some missing. The sample carries 130,000 to 150,000 clones, around 86% recorded once. The sample taken for sequencing was PBMCs or T cells enriched from blood (not recorded which). The source of these receptors is a man between 60 and 70 years old who had recovered from COVID-19.

This rearrangement joins TRBV3-1 (or the pseudogene TRBV3-2) to TRBJ2-7; 7 nucleotides align to TRBD1. V dropped 1 base and J dropped 7; count of bases not matched to a gene: 10. The length of the CDR3 is 15 residues. Germline V gene sequence: CDR1 LGHDT, CDR2 YNNKEL (reference sequence). CDR3 in DNA: TGTGCCAGCAGCCAAGGACAGGGCCCCTCCTGGGAGCAGTACTTC. Translation: CASSQGQGPSWEQYF.

The chain joins TRBV28 to TRBJ1-2; weak D call: TRBD1 (6 bases). The CDR3 extends over 15 amino acids. From germline, CDR1 is MDHEN and CDR2 SYDVKM. V dropped 2 bases and J dropped 4 bases, with 14 bases sitting between them. CDR3 region: CASSLIQGLGYGYTF. The CDR3 coding sequence is TGTGCCAGCAGTTTAATCCAGGGGCTGGGCTATGGCTACACCTTC.

The chain carries TRBV19 and TRBJ2-7; 10 positions match TRBD2. The length of the CDR3 is 15 residues. V was clipped by 2 bases and J by 3 bases; unmatched bases: 4. From germline, CDR1 is LNHDA and CDR2 SQIVND (reference sequence). The CDR3 nucleotides read TGTGCCAGTAGTATATTTCTAGCGGGGGTCTACGAGCAGTACTTC. Its protein product is CASSIFLAGVYEQYF.

The V call is TRBV2, the J call TRBJ1-2; TRBD1 matches 7 bases. The CDR3 spans 14 residues. With 4 bases clipped from V and 9 bases from J, the junction kept 11 bases outside the gene matches. Per germline, CDR1 SNHLY and CDR2 FYNNEI. The CDR3 reads CASSVGGQPRSYTF. The CDR3 DNA reads TGTGCCAGCAGTGTGGGGGGACAGCCTAGGAGCTACACCTTC. Full variable domain (outside the CDR3, taken from reference TRBV2 and TRBJ1-2): EPEVTQTPSHQVTQMGQEVILRCVPISNHLYFYWYRQILGQKVEFLVSFYNNEISEKSEIFDDQFSVERPDGSNFTLKIRSTKLEDSAMYFCASSVGGQPRSYTFGSGTRLTVV.

The gene calls are TRBV11-3 and TRBJ1-1; TRBD1 is a possible D gene (5 bases). Trimming took off 4 bases at V and 5 bases at J, with 8 bases between the two ends. The CDR3 is 12 amino acids. The germline V gene encodes CDR1 SGHNT and CDR2 YENEEA. CDR3 region: CASSSQGTEAFF. The CDR3 DNA is TGTGCCAGCAGCTCCCAGGGAACTGAAGCTTTCTTT.

The chain links TRBV30 to TRBJ1-2; possibly TRBD1 for D (5 bases). Trimming took off 1 base at V and 4 bases at J, with 16 bases between the two ends. The length of the CDR3 is 15 residues. Germline V CDR1 and CDR2: GTSNPN, SVGIG (reference sequence). The DNA for the CDR3 is TGTGCCTGGAGTGGGGATTCAGGGACTTTCTATGGCTACACCTTC. Its protein product is CAWSGDSGTFYGYTF.

The rearrangement joins TRBV6-2 or TRBV6-3 to TRBJ2-5; the D is unclear. The V and J ends lost 1 base and 4 bases respectively, with 7 bases between them. The CDR3 contains 13 residues. Germline CDR1 is MNHEY and CDR2 is SVGEGT. The CDR3 spells CASSYLPRETQYF. The CDR3 bases are TGTGCCAGCAGTTACTTACCGAGAGAGACCCAGTACTTC.

This chain links TRBV4-1 with TRBJ1-2; D ambiguous. Germline V CDR1 and CDR2: MGHRA, YSYEKL. This CDR3 spans 13 amino acids. V gave up 0 bases and J gave up 7 bases, with 9 bases separating them. The CDR3 loop is CASSQEGRFGYTF. The DNA of the CDR3 is TGCGCCAGCAGCCAAGAAGGGAGGTTTGGCTACACCTTC.

The CDR3 spells CASSLFGPDRYEQYF. The DNA of the CDR3 is TGCGCCAGCAGCCTCTTCGGGCCCGACAGGTACGAGCAGTACTTC. V and J are TRBV4-1 and TRBJ2-7, with D possibly being TRBD1 (6 bases). The germline V gene has CDR1 MGHRA and CDR2 YSYEKL. There are 15 residues in the CDR3. The V gene lost 4 bases and the J gene lost 4 bases, with 17 bases spanning the gap.

The rearrangement uses TRBV19 and TRBJ1-5, with a tentative D call TRBD1 (5 bases). The germline V gene encodes CDR1 LNHDA and CDR2 SQIVND (reference sequence). The CDR3 is made up of 13 amino acids. The V and J ends lost 2 bases and 7 bases respectively, with 9 bases between them. The CDR3 here is CASSIQGGQPQHF. CDR3 DNA sequence: TGTGCCAGTAGTATACAGGGTGGGCAGCCCCAGCATTTT. The full variable domain, its missing parts supplied by reference TRBV19 and TRBJ1-5, is DGGITQSPKYLFRKEGQNVTLSCEQNLNHDAMYWYRQDPGQGLRLIYYSQIVNDFQKGDIAEGYSVSREKKESFPLTVTSAQKNPTAFYLCASSIQGGQPQHFGDGTRLSIL.

The chain employs TRBV15 and TRBJ1-1; 7 positions match TRBD1. The CDR3 has 14 amino acids. Looked up from germline, CDR1 is LNHNV and CDR2 is YYDKDF (reference sequence). V trimming: 5 bases; J trimming: 5 bases; junction bases outside the gene matches: 8. The CDR3 region is CATSVRQGYTEAFF. As DNA, the CDR3 is TGTGCCACCAGCGTCAGACAGGGTTATACTGAAGCTTTCTTT.

This clone was detected only a few times. The chain joins TRBV5-4 to TRBJ1-1, with D hard to call. The V gene lost 0 bases and the J gene lost 1 base, with 7 bases spanning the gap. CDR3 length equals 14 residues. Germline CDR1 and CDR2: SGHNT and YYREEE (reference sequence). DNA of the CDR3: TGTGCCAGCAGCTTGGCCCTGGCGAACACTGAAGCTTTCTTT. Translated, it gives CASSLALANTEAFF.

The chain recombines TRBV6-6 with TRBJ1-3; D is unclear. The germline gives CDR1 MNHNY, CDR2 SVGAGI (reference sequence). The V gene lost 4 bases and the J gene lost 7 bases, with 5 bases spanning the gap. The CDR3 extends over 11 amino acids. The CDR3 loop is CASSSQNTIYF. In nucleotides, the CDR3 is TGTGCCAGCAGTTCCCAGAACACCATATATTTT.

The chain joins TRBV4-1 to TRBJ2-1; 7 bases are a match to TRBD2. V was pared by 9 bases and J by 2 bases, with 10 bases of the junction left unmatched. The CDR3 length is 15 residues. CDR1 and CDR2 (germline): MGHRA, YSYEKL. The CDR3 nucleotides are TGCGCCAGTAGTCGGGGAGGACTAGCCTACAATGAGCAGTTCTTC. Amino acid sequence: CASSRGGLAYNEQFF.

V usage is TRBV7-3 and J usage is TRBJ2-2; D possibly corresponds to TRBD1 (5 bases). This CDR3 has 16 amino acids. Per germline, CDR1 SGHTA and CDR2 FQGTGA. Trimming shortened V by 5 bases and J by 1 base, and 14 bases separated the two germline ends. The CDR3 DNA sequence: TGTGCCAGCAGCCTCTACCTAACAGGGAACACCGGGGAGCTGTTTTTT. It specifies CASSLYLTGNTGELFF.

This chain uses TRBV19 with TRBJ1-1, with D possibly TRBD1 on 5 matching bases. CDR3 length: 19 amino acids. Per germline, CDR1 LNHDA and CDR2 SQIVND (reference sequence). V gave up 0 bases and J gave up 4 bases, with 24 bases separating them. The CDR3 loop is CASSIDLAGVRRRTTEAFF. CDR3 coding DNA: TGTGCCAGTAGTATAGATTTAGCGGGGGTGAGGAGGCGGACCACTGAAGCTTTCTTT. Full variable domain (rest looked up from reference TRBV19 and TRBJ1-1): DGGITQSPKYLFRKEGQNVTLSCEQNLNHDAMYWYRQDPGQGLRLIYYSQIVNDFQKGDIAEGYSVSREKKESFPLTVTSAQKNPTAFYLCASSIDLAGVRRRTTEAFFGQGTRLTVV.

The V call is TRBV28, the J call TRBJ1-1, with TRBD1 identical over 10 bases. The germline V gene encodes CDR1 MDHEN and CDR2 SYDVKM. The CDR3 consists of 16 residues. The trim removed 1 base at V and 3 bases at J, leaving 5 bases unmatched. DNA for the CDR3: TGTGCCAGCAGTTTATTACCTGGGACAGGGGACACTGAAGCTTTCTTT. This gives the protein CASSLLPGTGDTEAFF.

This chain connects TRBV7-8 to TRBJ1-6; a possible D gene is TRBD1 (5 bases). The CDR3 contains 14 residues. The germline V and J ends were trimmed by 8 bases and 7 bases, with 15 bases remaining between them. Germline values: CDR1 SGHVS, CDR2 FQNEAQ. CDR3 loop: CASGRDGQNSPLHF. Written as DNA, the CDR3 is TGTGCCAGCGGCCGTGACGGACAAAATTCACCCCTCCACTTT.

CDR3 sequence (DNA): TGTGCCAGCAGGGGACAGGGGGACAATGAGCAGTTCTTC. It specifies CASRGQGDNEQFF. The chain couples TRBV2 to TRBJ2-1, with 11 nucleotides matching TRBD1. This CDR3 spans 13 amino acids. Trimming at V came to 6 bases and at J to 5 bases, leaving 0 bases not matched to a gene. CDR1 is SNHLY, CDR2 FYNNEI, per germline.

The chain recombines TRBV11-2 with TRBJ1-2; possibly TRBD1 for D (6 bases). Trimming removed 2 bases at V and 4 bases at J, with 11 bases between. Germline V gives CDR1 SGHAT, CDR2 FQNNGV. The CDR3 is made up of 14 amino acids. The CDR3 DNA reads TGTGCCAGCAGCTTATCTCAGGGGCTCTATGGCTACACCTTC. Encoded protein: CASSLSQGLYGYTF.

V gene TRBV29-1 combines with J gene TRBJ2-2, with 7 bases matching TRBD2. Trimming removed 4 bases from V and 5 bases from J; junction bases left unmatched: 7. CDR3 length equals 14 residues. Looked up from germline, CDR1 is SQVTM and CDR2 is ANQGSEA. DNA of the CDR3: TGCAGCGTTGTATCGGGGGGATTAACCGGGGAGCTGTTTTTT. The encoded protein is CSVVSGGLTGELFF.

This clone was counted a few times. The V gene is TRBV5-4, the J gene TRBJ2-7; the match to TRBD2 covers 12 bases. Per germline, CDR1 SGHNT and CDR2 YYREEE (reference sequence). Trimming cost V 4 bases and J 2 bases; bases outside gene matches: 4. CDR3 size: 15 residues. CDR3 protein: CASSRTSGGTYEQYF. The DNA for the CDR3 is TGTGCCAGCAGCCGAACTAGCGGGGGGACCTACGAGCAGTACTTC.

V and J are TRBV11-2 and TRBJ2-7; 8 nucleotides match TRBD1. The ends lost 6 bases at V and 4 bases at J; junction bases unmatched: 5. Per the germline V gene, CDR1 is SGHAT and CDR2 is FQNNGV. CDR3 length equals 13 residues. Here the CDR3 DNA reads TGTGCCAGCAGAATCCAGGGGGCTTACGAGCAGTACTTC. The encoded protein is CASRIQGAYEQYF.

Here the CDR3 reads CASSVTGTTGGEQYF. The CDR3 DNA reads TGTGCCAGCAGCGTTACCGGGACTACGGGGGGAGAGCAGTACTTC. This chain joins TRBV9 and TRBJ2-7; 7 bases fit TRBD2. Germline CDR1 reads SGDLS; CDR2 reads YYNGEE. The CDR3 runs to 15 residues. Germline trimming cut 2 bases from V and 7 bases from J; bases unmatched to any gene: 12.

The CDR3 sequence: CASSQSEWGQEKLFF. CDR3 sequence (DNA): TGCGCCAGCAGCCAATCCGAATGGGGGCAGGAAAAACTGTTTTTT. This chain joins TRBV4-1 and TRBJ1-4, with D possibly matching TRBD1 (6 bases). Trimming shortened V by 2 bases and J by 8 bases, and 15 bases separated the two germline ends. The CDR3 extends over 15 amino acids. Germline values: CDR1 MGHRA, CDR2 YSYEKL.

The rearrangement uses TRBV24-1 and TRBJ2-1; 7 bases are shared with TRBD1. Germline CDR1 KGHDR, CDR2 SFDVKD. V lost 2 bases and J lost 4; bases outside the gene matches: 4. The CDR3 loop spans 15 amino acids. The CDR3 reads CATSDSPGQYNEQFF. The DNA for the CDR3 is TGTGCCACCAGTGATTCCCCGGGACAGTACAATGAGCAGTTCTTC.

The rearrangement joins TRBV2 to TRBJ2-5; the D gene is possibly TRBD2 (5 bases). V shed 4 bases and J shed 4 bases, with 10 bases lying between them. Germline lookup yields CDR1 SNHLY and CDR2 FYNNEI. The CDR3 loop spans 13 amino acids. CDR3 DNA sequence: TGTGCCAGCAGTGCACTAGGGAGAGAGACCCAGTACTTC. It is translated as CASSALGRETQYF.

This clone came up a few times. The gene calls are TRBV5-6 and TRBJ1-1; D call uncertain. The V gene's germline CDR1 is SGHDT and CDR2 YYEEEE. The V gene lost 0 bases and the J gene lost 10 bases, with 7 bases spanning the gap. The CDR3 is made up of 11 amino acids. The CDR3 region is CASSLDGLAFF. CDR3 nucleotides: TGTGCCAGCAGCTTGGACGGGTTAGCTTTCTTT.

The gene calls are TRBV2 and TRBJ1-5; no definite D call. The CDR3 sequence is 14 residues long. In germline, CDR1 is SNHLY, CDR2 FYNNEI. Trimming took 4 bases from V and 7 from J, leaving 14 bases between them. The CDR3 region is CASSGGSLAQPQHF. CDR3 bases: TGTGCCAGCAGTGGCGGCAGTCTTGCCCAGCCCCAGCATTTT.

This clone was seen more than once but under ten times. The genes are TRBV10-2 and TRBJ2-7; tentatively, D is TRBD2 (6 bases). Deletions cut 6 bases from V and 0 bases from J, with 15 bases between. This CDR3 region has 15 residues. From germline, CDR1 is WSHSY and CDR2 SAAADI. CDR3 loop: CASSRDLESSYEQYF. CDR3 DNA sequence: TGCGCCAGCAGCCGGGACTTGGAGAGCTCCTACGAGCAGTACTTC.

This chain joins TRBV28 and TRBJ1-2; no clear D gene. V dropped 3 bases and J dropped 2 bases, with 7 bases sitting between them. Germline CDR1 is MDHEN and CDR2 is SYDVKM. The CDR3 loop spans 13 amino acids. The chain's CDR3 is CASSLFANYGYTF. DNA for the CDR3: TGTGCCAGCAGTTTGTTTGCGAACTATGGCTACACCTTC.